This T cell receptor beta chain was recorded in a study of blood T cells in healthy people across ages. CDR1 is SEHNR, CDR2 FQNEAQ, per germline (reference sequence). The CDR3 covers 18 residues. The V end was cut by 1 base, the J end by 0 bases, with 13 bases between. This clonotype showed up many times. The authors ran a second PCR of about 7 to 12 cycles using a sample-barcoded 5' primer and a J-beta primer mix. Each CDR3 protein is one row after TCRdb ran MiXCR on the 5' RACE reads. The sample shows about 700,000 distinct CDR3 sequences, 32% of them seen only once. The sequence was obtained from a woman of 80 years or more in good health. The genes are TRBV7-9 and TRBJ2-6; either TRBD1 or TRBD2 may supply D (5 bases each). The sample consisted of blood. The CDR3 DNA is TGTGCCAGCAGCTTAGGGGACGGAAGAGACTCTGGGGCCAACGTCCTGACTTTC. Translating gives CASSLGDGRDSGANVLTF. The variable domain in full, with the rest retrieved from reference TRBV7-9 and TRBJ2-6, is DTGVSQNPRHKITKRGQNVTFRCDPISEHNRLYWYRQTLGQGPEFLTYFQNEAQLEKSRLLSDRFSAERPKGSFSTLEIQRTEQGDSAMYLCASSLGDGRDSGANVLTFGAGSRLTVL.